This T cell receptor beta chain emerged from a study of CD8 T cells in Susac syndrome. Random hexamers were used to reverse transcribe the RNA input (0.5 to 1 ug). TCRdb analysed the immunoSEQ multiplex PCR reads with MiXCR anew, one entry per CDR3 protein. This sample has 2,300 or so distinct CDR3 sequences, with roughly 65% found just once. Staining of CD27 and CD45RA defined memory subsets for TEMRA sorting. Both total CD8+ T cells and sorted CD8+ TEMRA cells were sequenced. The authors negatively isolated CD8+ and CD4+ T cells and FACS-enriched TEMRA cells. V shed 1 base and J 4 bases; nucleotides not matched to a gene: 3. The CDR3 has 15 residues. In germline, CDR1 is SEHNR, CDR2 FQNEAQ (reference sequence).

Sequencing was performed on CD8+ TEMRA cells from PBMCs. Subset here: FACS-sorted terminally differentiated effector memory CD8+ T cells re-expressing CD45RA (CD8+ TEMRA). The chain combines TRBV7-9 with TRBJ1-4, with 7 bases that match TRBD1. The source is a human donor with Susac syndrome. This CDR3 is CASSLVRGNNEKLFF. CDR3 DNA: TGTGCCAGCAGCTTAGTCAGGGGGAATAATGAAAAACTGTTTTTT.